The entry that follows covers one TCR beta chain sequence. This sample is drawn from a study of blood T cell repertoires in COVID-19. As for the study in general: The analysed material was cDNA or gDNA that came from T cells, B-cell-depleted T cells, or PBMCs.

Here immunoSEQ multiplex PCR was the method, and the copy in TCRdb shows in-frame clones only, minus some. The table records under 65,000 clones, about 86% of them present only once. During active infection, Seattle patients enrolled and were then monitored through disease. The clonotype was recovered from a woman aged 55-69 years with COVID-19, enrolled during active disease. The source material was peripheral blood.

The CDR3 bases are TGTGCCAGCAGCCAGAACAGGGGTTGGTATGGCTACACCTTC. Amino acid sequence: CASSQNRGWYGYTF. The chain uses TRBV3-1 (or the pseudogene TRBV3-2) and TRBJ1-2, with TRBD1 matching 7 bases. The CDR3 totals 14 residues. Germline CDR1 and CDR2: LGHDT and YNNKEL (reference sequence). V lost 3 bases and J lost 5; bases outside the gene matches: 6.